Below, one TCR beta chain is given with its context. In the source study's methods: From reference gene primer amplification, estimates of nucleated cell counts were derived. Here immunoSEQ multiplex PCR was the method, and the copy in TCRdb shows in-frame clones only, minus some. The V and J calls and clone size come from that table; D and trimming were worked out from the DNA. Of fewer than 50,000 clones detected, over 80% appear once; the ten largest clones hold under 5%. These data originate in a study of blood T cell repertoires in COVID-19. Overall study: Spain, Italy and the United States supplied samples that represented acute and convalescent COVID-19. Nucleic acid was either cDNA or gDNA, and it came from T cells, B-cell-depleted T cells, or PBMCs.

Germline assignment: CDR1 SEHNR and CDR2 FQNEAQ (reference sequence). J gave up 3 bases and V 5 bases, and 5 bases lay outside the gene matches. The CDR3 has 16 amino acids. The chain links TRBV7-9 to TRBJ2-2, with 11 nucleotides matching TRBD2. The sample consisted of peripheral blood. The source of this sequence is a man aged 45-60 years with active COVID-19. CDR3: CASSQTSGVYTGELFF. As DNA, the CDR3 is TGTGCCAGCAGCCAGACTAGCGGGGTTTACACCGGGGAGCTGTTTTTT.